The sequence of this TCR beta chain was determined in a study of shared clonotypes between healthy human individuals. Produced via immunoSEQ multiplex PCR; TCRdb's table is partial and in-frame only. The table lists some 980,000 clones, over 60% of them singletons. Germline-derived CDR1 and CDR2 are SGHDT and YYEEEE. The CDR3 totals 14 residues. V was clipped by 0 bases and J by 5 bases; unmatched bases: 2. The sequence was obtained from a man aged 18 to 30 in good health. The J gene is TRBJ2-7, the V gene TRBV5-6; 10 nucleotides agree with TRBD2. Sequenced sample: memory CD4+ T cells sorted from blood. Subset specified: CD45RA-negative fraction. CDR3 in DNA: TGTGCCAGCAGCTTGGGTAGCGGGAGGAACGAGCAGTACTTC. This sequence encodes CASSLGSGRNEQYF.